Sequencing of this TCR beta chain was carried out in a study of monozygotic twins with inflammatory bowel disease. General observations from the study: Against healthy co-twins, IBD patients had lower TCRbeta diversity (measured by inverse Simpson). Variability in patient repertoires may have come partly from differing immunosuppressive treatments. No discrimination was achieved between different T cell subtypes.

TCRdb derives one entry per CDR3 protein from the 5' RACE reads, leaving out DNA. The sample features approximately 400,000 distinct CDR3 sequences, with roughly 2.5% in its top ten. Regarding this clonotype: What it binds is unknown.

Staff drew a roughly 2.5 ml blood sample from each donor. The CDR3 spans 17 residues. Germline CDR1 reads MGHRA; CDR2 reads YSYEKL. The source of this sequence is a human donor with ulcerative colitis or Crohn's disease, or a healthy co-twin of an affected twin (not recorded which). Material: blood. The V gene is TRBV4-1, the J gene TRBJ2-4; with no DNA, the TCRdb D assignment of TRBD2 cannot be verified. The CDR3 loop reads CASSQDPRGGRINIQYF.